This T cell receptor (beta chain) was sequenced in a study of blood T cells in healthy people across ages. The individuals who served as donors were healthy Caucasians living in Russia, aged about 6 to 90. Combining a sample-barcoded 5' primer with a J-beta primer mix, a second PCR ran for about 7 to 11 cycles. A template-switch adaptor that had 12 random nucleotides put a tag on each cDNA molecule. One entry per CDR3 protein results from TCRdb running MiXCR on the 5' RACE reads. The sample lists roughly 1.4 million distinct CDR3 sequences, 59% occurring once. Study-wide results and caveats: The recorded TCR beta diversity per million T cells decreased in a roughly linear manner with age.

Trimming cost V 4 bases and J 9 bases, with 14 bases left between them. The germline CDR1 and CDR2 sequences are SGHRS and YFSETQ. The CDR3 has 13 residues. To note about this clonotype: The antigen is not known.

The sample comprised blood. This TCR was recovered from a man younger than 35 in good health. This chain joins TRBV5-1 and TRBJ2-1; perhaps TRBD2 as D (6 bases). The CDR3 coding sequence is TGCGCCAGCAGCCCCGCCCTGGGGGGTGAGCAGTTCTTC. This codes for CASSPALGGEQFF.